Below are 5 T cell receptor beta chains sequenced from a single sample in a study of blood T cell repertoires in COVID-19. Profiled with immunoSEQ multiplex PCR; TCRdb holds only in-frame clones, not every one. The sample consists of about 180,000 clones, about four fifths of them appearing once. Sequencing input: peripheral blood. Receptor source: a man in his 70s with active or convalescent COVID-19.

This chain connects TRBV2 to TRBJ1-2; maybe TRBD1 (5 bases). The CDR3 is 13 amino acids. V lost 7 bases, J lost 6 bases, and 15 bases lay in between. Per germline, CDR1 SNHLY and CDR2 FYNNEI. The DNA for the CDR3 is TGTGCCAGCACCATGACAGTAGTCAATGGCTACACCTTC. Amino acids: CASTMTVVNGYTF.

The chain combines TRBV5-4 with TRBJ2-1; 7 bases are shared with TRBD1. The J segment lost 4 bases and the V segment lost 0 bases, leaving 7 bases of the junction unmatched. This CDR3 region has 16 residues. The germline CDR1 and CDR2 sequences are SGHNT and YYREEE (reference sequence). The CDR3 DNA is TGTGCCAGCAGCTTGGCAGGAGGACAGGCGTACAATGAGCAGTTCTTC. Its translation: CASSLAGGQAYNEQFF.

This chain joins TRBV6-6 and TRBJ1-1, with TRBD1 as a possible D gene (6 bases). Germline CDR1 reads MNHNY; CDR2 reads SVGAGI (reference sequence). The CDR3 has 14 residues. Trimming removed 5 bases from V and 0 bases from J, with 10 bases in between. CDR3 loop: CASSHGQLNTEAFF. The CDR3 nucleotides read TGTGCCAGCAGTCACGGACAGTTGAACACTGAAGCTTTCTTT.

This chain connects TRBV6-5 to TRBJ1-2; 9 bases map to TRBD1. The CDR3 extends over 13 amino acids. After removal of 6 bases from V and 5 bases from J, the junction contained 4 bases not matched to a gene. Germline assignment: CDR1 MNHEY and CDR2 SVGAGI. DNA for the CDR3: TGTGCCAGCAGAACGGACAGGGGATATGGCTACACCTTC. The encoded protein is CASRTDRGYGYTF.

V and J are TRBV3-1 (or the pseudogene TRBV3-2) and TRBJ1-1; TRBD1 is a possible D gene (6 bases). Germline V gene lookup returns CDR1 LGHDT and CDR2 YNNKEL (reference sequence). The V and J ends lost 1 base and 5 bases respectively, with 14 bases between them. This CDR3 comprises 15 residues. The CDR3 loop reads CASSQVGRGGTEAFF. The CDR3 region has the DNA TGTGCCAGCAGCCAAGTGGGCAGGGGTGGGACTGAAGCTTTCTTT.